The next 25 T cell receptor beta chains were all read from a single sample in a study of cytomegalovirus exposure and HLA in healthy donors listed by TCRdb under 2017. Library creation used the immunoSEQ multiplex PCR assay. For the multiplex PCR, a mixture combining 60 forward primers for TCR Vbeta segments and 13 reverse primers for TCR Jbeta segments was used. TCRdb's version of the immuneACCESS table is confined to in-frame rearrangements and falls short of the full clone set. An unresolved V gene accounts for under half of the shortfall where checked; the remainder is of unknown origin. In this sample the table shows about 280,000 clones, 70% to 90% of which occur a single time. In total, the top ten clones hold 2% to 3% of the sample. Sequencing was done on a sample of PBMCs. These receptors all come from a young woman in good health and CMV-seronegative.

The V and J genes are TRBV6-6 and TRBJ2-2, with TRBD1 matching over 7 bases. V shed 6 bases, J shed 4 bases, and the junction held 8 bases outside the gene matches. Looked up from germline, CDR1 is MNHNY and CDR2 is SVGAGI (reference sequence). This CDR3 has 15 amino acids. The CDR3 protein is CASRDGAGGTGELFF. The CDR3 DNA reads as TGTGCCAGCAGAGACGGGGCAGGGGGCACCGGGGAGCTGTTTTTT.

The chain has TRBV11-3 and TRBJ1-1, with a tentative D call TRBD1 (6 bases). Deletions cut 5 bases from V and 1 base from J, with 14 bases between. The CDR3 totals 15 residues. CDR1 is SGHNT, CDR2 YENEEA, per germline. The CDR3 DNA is TGTGCCAGCAGCAAAACAGGGATGAAGAACACTGAAGCTTTCTTT. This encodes CASSKTGMKNTEAFF.

The CDR3 sequence is CASSRTALNYGYTF. CDR3 nucleotide sequence: TGTGCCAGCAGCCGGACAGCTTTGAACTATGGCTACACCTTC. V is TRBV7-9 and J is TRBJ1-2; TRBD1 might be the D (6 bases). Trimming removed 5 bases from V and 2 bases from J, with 12 bases in between. This CDR3 contains 14 residues. Germline V CDR1 and CDR2: SEHNR, FQNEAQ (reference sequence).

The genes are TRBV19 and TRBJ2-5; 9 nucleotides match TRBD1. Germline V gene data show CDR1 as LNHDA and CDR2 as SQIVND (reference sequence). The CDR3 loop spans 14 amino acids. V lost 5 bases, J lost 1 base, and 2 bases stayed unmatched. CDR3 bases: TGTGCCAGTAGTGGGACAGGGCTCCAAGAGACCCAGTACTTC. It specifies CASSGTGLQETQYF.

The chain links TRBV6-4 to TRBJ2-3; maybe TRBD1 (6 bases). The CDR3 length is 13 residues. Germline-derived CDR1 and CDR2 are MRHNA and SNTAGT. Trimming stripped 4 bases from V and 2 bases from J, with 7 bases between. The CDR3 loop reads CASSGQATDTQYF. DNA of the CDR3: TGTGCCAGCAGTGGACAGGCCACAGATACGCAGTATTTT.

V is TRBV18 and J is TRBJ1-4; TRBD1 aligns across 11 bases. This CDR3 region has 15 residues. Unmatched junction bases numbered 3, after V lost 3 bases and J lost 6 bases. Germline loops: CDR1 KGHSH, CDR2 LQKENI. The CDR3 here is CASSPWTGGDEKLFF. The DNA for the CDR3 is TGTGCCAGCTCACCTTGGACAGGGGGCGATGAAAAACTGTTTTTT. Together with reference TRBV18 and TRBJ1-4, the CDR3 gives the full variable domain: NAGVMQNPRHLVRRRGQEARLRCSPMKGHSHVYWYRQLPEEGLKFMVYLQKENIIDESGMPKERFSAEFPKEGPSILRIQQVVRGDSAAYFCASSPWTGGDEKLFFGSGTQLSVL.

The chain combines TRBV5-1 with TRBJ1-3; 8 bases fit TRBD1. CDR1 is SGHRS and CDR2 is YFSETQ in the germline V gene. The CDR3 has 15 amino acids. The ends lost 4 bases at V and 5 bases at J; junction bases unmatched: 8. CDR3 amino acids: CASSRDRGWRNTIYF. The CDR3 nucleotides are TGCGCCAGCAGCCGAGACAGGGGATGGAGAAACACCATATATTTT.

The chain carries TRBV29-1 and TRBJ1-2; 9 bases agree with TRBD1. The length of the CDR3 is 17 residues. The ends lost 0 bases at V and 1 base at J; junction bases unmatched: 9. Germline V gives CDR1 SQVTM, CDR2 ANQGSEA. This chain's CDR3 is CSVEEWDGQGSNYGYTF. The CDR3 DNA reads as TGCAGCGTTGAAGAGTGGGATGGACAGGGGAGTAACTATGGCTACACCTTC.

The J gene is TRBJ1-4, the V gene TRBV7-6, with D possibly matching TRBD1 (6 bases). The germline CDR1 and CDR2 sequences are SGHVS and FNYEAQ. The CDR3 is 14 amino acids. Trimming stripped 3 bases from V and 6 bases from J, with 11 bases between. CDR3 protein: CASSFRGGDEKLFF. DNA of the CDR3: TGTGCCAGCAGCTTCAGGGGTGGGGATGAAAAACTGTTTTTT.

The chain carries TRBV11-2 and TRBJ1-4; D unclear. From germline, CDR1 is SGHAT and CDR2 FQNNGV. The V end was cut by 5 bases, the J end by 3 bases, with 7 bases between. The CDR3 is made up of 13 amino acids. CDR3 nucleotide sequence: TGTGCCAGCAGCCCCCGAGCTAATGAAAAACTGTTTTTT. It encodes CASSPRANEKLFF.

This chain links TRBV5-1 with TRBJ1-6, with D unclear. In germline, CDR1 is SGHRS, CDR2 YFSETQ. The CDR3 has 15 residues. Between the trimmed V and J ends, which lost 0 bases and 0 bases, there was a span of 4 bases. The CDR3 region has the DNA TGCGCCAGCAGCTTGGACAGCTCCTATAATTCACCCCTCCACTTT. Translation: CASSLDSSYNSPLHF.

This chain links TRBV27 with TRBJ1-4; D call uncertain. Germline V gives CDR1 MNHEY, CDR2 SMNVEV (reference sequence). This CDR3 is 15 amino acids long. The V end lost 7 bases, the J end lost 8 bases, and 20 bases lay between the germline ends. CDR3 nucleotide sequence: TGTGCCAGCAACCTCAAGGGCGGGTCATTAGAAAAACTGTTTTTT. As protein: CASNLKGGSLEKLFF.

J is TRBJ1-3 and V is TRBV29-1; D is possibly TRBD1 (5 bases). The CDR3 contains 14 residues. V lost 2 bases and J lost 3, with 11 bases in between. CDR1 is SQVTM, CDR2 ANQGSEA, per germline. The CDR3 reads CSVEKTGIGNTIYF. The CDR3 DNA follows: TGCAGCGTTGAAAAAACAGGAATTGGAAACACCATATATTTT.

The CDR3 DNA follows: TGCAGCGTTCACAGGGACACCGGGGAGCTGTTTTTT. Its protein is CSVHRDTGELFF. This rearrangement joins TRBV29-1 to TRBJ2-2, with a possible D match to TRBD1 (6 bases). CDR1 and CDR2 from the germline V gene are SQVTM and ANQGSEA. The length of the CDR3 is 12 residues. V shed 5 bases and J shed 3 bases, with 7 bases lying between them.

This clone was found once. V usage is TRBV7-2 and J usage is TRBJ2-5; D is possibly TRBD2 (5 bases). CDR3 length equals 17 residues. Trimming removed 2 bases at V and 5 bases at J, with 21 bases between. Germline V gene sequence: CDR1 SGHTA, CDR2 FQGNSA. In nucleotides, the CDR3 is TGTGCCAGCAGCTTAAAAGCGTTCCAACTAACGGGGGAGACCCAGTACTTC. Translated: CASSLKAFQLTGETQYF.

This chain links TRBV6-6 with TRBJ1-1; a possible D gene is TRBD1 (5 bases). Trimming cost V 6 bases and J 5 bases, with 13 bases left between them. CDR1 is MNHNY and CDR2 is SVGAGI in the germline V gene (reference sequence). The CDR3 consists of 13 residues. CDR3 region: CASSPAQGTEAFF. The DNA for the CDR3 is TGTGCCAGCAGCCCAGCTCAGGGTACTGAAGCTTTCTTT.

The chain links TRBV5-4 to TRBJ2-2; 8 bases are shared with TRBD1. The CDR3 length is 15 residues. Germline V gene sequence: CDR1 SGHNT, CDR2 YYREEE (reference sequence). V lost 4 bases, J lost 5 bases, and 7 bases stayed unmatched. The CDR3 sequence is CASSQGQVRTGELFF. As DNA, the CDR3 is TGTGCCAGCAGCCAGGGACAGGTCCGAACCGGGGAGCTGTTTTTT. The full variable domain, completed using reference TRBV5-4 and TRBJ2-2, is ETGVTQSPTHLIKTRGQQVTLRCSSQSGHNTVSWYQQALGQGPQFIFQYYREEENGRGNFPPRFSGLQFPNYSSELNVNALELDDSALYLCASSQGQVRTGELFFGEGSRLTVL.

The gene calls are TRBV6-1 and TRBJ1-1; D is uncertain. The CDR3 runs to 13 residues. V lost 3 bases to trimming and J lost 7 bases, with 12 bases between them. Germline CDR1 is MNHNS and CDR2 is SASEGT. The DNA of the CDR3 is TGTGCCAGCAGTGATGGAGACTCCGATGAAGCTTTCTTT. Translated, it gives CASSDGDSDEAFF.

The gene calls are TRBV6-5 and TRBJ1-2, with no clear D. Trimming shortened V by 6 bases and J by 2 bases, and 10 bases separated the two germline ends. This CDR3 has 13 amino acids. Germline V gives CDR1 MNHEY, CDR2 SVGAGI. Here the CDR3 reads CASRSTPNYGYTF. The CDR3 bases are TGTGCCAGCAGGAGCACCCCAAACTATGGCTACACCTTC.

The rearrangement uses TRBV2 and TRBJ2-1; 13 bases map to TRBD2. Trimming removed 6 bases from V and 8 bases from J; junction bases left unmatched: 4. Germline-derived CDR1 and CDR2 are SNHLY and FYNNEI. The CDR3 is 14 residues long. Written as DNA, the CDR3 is TGTGCCAGCAGGGGGACTAGCGGGGTACATGAGCAGTTCTTC. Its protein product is CASRGTSGVHEQFF.

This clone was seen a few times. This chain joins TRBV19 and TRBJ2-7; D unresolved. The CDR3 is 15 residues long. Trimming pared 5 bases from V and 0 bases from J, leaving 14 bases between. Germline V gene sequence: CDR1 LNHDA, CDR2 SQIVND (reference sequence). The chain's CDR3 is CASSHVLLSSYEQYF. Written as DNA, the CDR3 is TGTGCCAGTAGTCACGTCCTGTTGAGCTCCTACGAGCAGTACTTC.

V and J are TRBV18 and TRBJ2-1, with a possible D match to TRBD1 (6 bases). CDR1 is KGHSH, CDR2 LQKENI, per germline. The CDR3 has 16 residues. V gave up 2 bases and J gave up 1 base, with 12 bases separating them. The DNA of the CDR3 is TGTGCCAGCTCACCAATGGCCCAGGGGTCCTACAATGAGCAGTTCTTC. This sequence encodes CASSPMAQGSYNEQFF.

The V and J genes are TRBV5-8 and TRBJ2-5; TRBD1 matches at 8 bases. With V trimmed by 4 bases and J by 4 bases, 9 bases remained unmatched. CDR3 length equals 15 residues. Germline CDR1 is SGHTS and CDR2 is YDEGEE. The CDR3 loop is CASSAGQGGTETQYF. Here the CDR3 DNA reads TGTGCCAGCAGCGCAGGACAGGGAGGCACAGAGACCCAGTACTTC.

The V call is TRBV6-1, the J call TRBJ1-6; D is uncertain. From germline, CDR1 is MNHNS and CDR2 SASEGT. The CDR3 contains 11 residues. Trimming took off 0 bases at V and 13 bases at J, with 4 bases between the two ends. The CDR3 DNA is TGTGCCAGCAGTGAAGCCGTCCCCCTCCACTTT. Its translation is CASSEAVPLHF.

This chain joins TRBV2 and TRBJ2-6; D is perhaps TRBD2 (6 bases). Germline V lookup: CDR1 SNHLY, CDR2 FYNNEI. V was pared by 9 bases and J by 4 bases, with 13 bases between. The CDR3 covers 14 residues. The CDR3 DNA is TGTGCCAGAGGAGGGAGTTCCGGGGCCAACGTCCTGACTTTC. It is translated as CARGGSSGANVLTF. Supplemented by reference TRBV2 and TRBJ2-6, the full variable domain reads EPEVTQTPSHQVTQMGQEVILRCVPISNHLYFYWYRQILGQKVEFLVSFYNNEISEKSEIFDDQFSVERPDGSNFTLKIRSTKLEDSAMYFCARGGSSGANVLTFGAGSRLTVL.